Described below is a single T cell receptor beta chain sequence and its context. This sample was included in a study of technical replicates of blood from several donors. The repertoire was sequenced with immunoSEQ multiplex PCR; TCRdb's copy has only in-frame clones and lacks some. The sample holds about 79,000 clones, 80% to 95% seen once. Sequencing input: T cells isolated from PBMCs. This receptor was obtained from a human donor in good health. Some clones in this sample may be carry-over from other donors' samples.

The DNA for the CDR3 is TGCGCCAGCAGTTTTGGGAGTGCAGATACGCAGTATTTT. Its translation: CASSFGSADTQYF. V is TRBV5-1 and J is TRBJ2-3; weak D call: TRBD2 (5 bases). Germline V CDR1 and CDR2: SGHRS, YFSETQ. Trimming removed 5 bases at V and 4 bases at J, with 11 bases between. The CDR3 extends over 13 amino acids.